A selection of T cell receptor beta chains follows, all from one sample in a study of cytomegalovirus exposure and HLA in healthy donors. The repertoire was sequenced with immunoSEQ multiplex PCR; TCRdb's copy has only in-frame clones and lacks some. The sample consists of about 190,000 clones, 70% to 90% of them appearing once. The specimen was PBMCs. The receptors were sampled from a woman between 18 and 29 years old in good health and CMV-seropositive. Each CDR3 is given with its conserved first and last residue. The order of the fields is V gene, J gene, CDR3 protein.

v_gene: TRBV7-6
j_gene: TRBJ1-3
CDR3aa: CASSLNPDSSSGNTIYF

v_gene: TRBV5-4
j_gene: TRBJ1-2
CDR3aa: CASRKVGGRGYTF

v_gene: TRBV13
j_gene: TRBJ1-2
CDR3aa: CASSSPHPESYTF

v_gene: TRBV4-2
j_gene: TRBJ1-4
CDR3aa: CASSQDKAGAGEKLFF

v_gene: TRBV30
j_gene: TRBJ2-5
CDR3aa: CAWNDVGLAQETQYF

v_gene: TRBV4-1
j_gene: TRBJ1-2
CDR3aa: CASSLGQAYGYTF

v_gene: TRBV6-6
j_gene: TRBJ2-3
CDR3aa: CASSYSGRGSTDTQYF

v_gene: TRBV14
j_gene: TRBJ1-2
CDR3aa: CASSQAWTGGYTF

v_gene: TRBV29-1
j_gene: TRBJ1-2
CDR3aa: CSVEGGSGGYTF

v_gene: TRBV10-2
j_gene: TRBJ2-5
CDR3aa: CASNQGAEETQYF

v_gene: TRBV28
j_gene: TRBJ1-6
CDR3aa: CASSSTGNSPLHF

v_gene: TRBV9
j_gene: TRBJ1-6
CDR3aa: CASNPGQANSPLHF

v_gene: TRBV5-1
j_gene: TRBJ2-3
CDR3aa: CASSYIAGGRGDTQYF

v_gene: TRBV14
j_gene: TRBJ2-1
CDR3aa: CASRRRGGAYNEQFF

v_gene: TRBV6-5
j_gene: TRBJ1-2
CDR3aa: CASSYSGHSYGYTF

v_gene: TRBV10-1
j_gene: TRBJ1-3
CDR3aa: CASSDRRGKYNQNTIYF

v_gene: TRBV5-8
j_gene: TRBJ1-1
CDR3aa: CAPLLGGDLNTEAFF

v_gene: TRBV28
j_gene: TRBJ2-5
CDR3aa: CASSSARVGLETQYF

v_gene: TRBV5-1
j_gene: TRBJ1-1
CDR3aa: CASSSQGSLLNTEAFF

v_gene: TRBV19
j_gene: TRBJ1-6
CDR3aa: CASSMAEDSPLHF

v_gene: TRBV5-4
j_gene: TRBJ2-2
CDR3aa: CASSVPGFHRAGELFF

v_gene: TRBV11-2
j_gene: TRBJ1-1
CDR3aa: CAICEGANTEAFF

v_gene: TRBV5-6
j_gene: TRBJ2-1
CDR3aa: CASSGAGRPYNEQFF

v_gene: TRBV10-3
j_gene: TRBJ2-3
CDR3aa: CAISGRERYTDTQYF

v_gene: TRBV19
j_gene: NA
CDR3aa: CASSPGQRNYEQYF

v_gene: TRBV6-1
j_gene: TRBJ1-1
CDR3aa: CASSEGHYPEAFF

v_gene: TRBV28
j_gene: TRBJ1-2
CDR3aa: CASSSNPDRAGYGYTF

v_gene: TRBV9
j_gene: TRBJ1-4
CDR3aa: CASSVGGGAPGALFF

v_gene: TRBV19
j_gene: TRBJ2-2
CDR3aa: CASSTPGLAGTGELFF

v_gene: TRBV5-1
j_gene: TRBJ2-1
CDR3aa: CASSGWTGGGNEQFF

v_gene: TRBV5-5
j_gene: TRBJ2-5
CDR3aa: CASSPSGAYQETQYF

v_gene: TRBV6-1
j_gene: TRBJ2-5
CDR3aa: CASSERPWEGREETQYF

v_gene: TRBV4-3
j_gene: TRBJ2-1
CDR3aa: CASSQLAGPVSSYNEQFF

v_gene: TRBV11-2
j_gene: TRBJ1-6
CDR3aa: CASRIPGQNSPLHF

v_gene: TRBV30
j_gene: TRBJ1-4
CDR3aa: CAWTPQTGANEKLFF

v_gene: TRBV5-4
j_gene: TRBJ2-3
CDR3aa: CASSVRTGTRTDTQYF

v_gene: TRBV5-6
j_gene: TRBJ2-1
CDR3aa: CASSLDRGGYNEQFF

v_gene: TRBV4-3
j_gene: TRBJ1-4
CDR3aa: CASSQDRGEKLFF

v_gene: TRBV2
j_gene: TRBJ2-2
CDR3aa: CATFSVRQGGTGELFF

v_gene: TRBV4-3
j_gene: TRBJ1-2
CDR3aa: CASSRGSGYGYTF

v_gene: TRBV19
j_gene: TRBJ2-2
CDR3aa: CASSPHLGSGGARTGELFF

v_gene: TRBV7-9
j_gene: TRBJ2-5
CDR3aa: CASSPPGSVRGETQYF

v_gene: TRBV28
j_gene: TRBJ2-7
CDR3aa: CASRVKGVSSYEQYF

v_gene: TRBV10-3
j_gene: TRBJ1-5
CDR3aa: CAAHNELRQPQHF

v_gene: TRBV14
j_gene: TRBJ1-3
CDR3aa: CASSQARRARTGNTIYF

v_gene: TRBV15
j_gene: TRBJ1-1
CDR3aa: CATSRYGTGAEAFF

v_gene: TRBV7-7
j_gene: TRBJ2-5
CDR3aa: CASSSTGEGETQYF

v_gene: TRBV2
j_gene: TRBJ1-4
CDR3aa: CASRPGRYEEKLFF

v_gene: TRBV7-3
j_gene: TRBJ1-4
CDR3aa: CASRSRAEGEKLFF